This T cell receptor (beta chain) appears in the sequencing data of a study of OX40 agonist ivuxolimab in advanced cancers. Looking at the study overall: Two patients with cutaneous melanoma and one with hepatocellular carcinoma, three in total, showed partial responses.

Only in-frame clones appear in the TCRdb table, and some are missing; sequencing was by immunoSEQ multiplex PCR. The repertoire has 29,000 or so clones, roughly nine tenths of them found once; the top ten carry less than 9.5%. Germline-derived CDR1 and CDR2 are SGHDN and FVKESK. The V end lost 0 bases, the J end lost 4 bases, and 12 bases lay between the germline ends. The CDR3 consists of 15 residues. This TCR was sampled from an adult with an advanced solid tumor such as melanoma, head and neck, liver or kidney cancer. The chain joins TRBV14 to TRBJ2-5; D remains ambiguous. The material sequenced was CD4+ or CD8+ T cells sorted from blood, taken in a trial of the OX40 agonist ivuxolimab. The CDR3 DNA follows: TGTGCCAGCAGCCAAGATCTCTGGCATGGAGAGACCCAGTACTTC. It specifies CASSQDLWHGETQYF.